This T cell receptor (beta chain) is from a study of T cells after yellow fever vaccination. Study summary: In the case of low-cell-number fractions, SMART-Seq v4 Ultra Low Input was used for preparation. Whole-study findings and limits: Researchers report a weaker secondary response that nonetheless peaked faster, day 5 versus 15.

In making TCR cDNA, 5'RACE template switching added a universal primer site and UMIs to it. TCRdb redid the calling of the 5' RACE reads with MiXCR, one entry per CDR3 protein. The repertoire holds 46,000 or so distinct CDR3 sequences, with around 6.5% as singletons. This clonotype appeared many times. The clonotype comes from a man aged 30 to 39 who received the YFV17D yellow fever vaccine. Sequencing was performed on PBMCs, either bulk or a sorted T-cell subset (CD4+, CD8+, memory, or dextramer-sorted; not recorded which), taken 45 days after the yellow fever booster vaccination.

This CDR3 reads CSAQKEREGPYNEQFF. In DNA form, the CDR3 reads TGCAGTGCCCAAAAGGAGCGGGAGGGCCCGTACAATGAGCAGTTCTTC. The chain employs TRBV20-1 and TRBJ2-1, with 10 bases aligning to TRBD2. CDR3 length: 16 amino acids. Germline values: CDR1 DFQATT, CDR2 SNEGSKA (reference sequence). Trimming took 6 bases from V and 4 from J; bases not matched to a gene: 12.